What follows are 30 T cell receptor beta chains derived from one specimen sequenced in a study of cytomegalovirus exposure and HLA in healthy donors. The PCR was carried out with 60 Vbeta primers and 13 Jbeta primers. Clones were read by immunoSEQ multiplex PCR, and TCRdb kept only the in-frame ones, dropping some. The table records about 130,000 clones, about 83% of them present only once. Sequencing was performed on PBMCs. These receptors were taken from a young woman in good health and CMV-seronegative.

The rearrangement uses TRBV11-3 and TRBJ2-2; D perhaps matches TRBD2 (5 bases). Trimming stripped 5 bases from V and 6 bases from J, with 13 bases between. Germline CDR1 is SGHNT and CDR2 is YENEEA. The CDR3 runs to 14 residues. As DNA, the CDR3 is TGTGCCAGCAGCCTTACTGAGGGCCCCGGGGAGCTGTTTTTT. Translated, it gives CASSLTEGPGELFF.

This clone has a single count. J is TRBJ2-5 and V is TRBV5-1; a weak D match, TRBD1 (6 bases). Germline lookup yields CDR1 SGHRS and CDR2 YFSETQ. This CDR3 contains 13 residues. V was pared by 2 bases and J by 7 bases, with 12 bases between. In DNA, the CDR3 is TGCGCCAGCAGCTTTAAGGGGGACGGGACCCAGTACTTC. Its translation: CASSFKGDGTQYF.

V and J are TRBV2 and TRBJ1-1, with 7 positions matching TRBD1. The trim removed 1 base at V and 6 bases at J, leaving 11 bases unmatched. CDR1 and CDR2 from the germline V gene are SNHLY and FYNNEI. This CDR3 contains 16 residues. The CDR3 here is CASSEVYHRQGAEAFF. In DNA form, the CDR3 reads TGTGCCAGCAGTGAAGTGTACCACCGACAGGGTGCTGAAGCTTTCTTT.

The chain combines TRBV30 with TRBJ1-6; D remains ambiguous. V lost 2 bases to trimming and J lost 8 bases, with 10 bases between them. CDR3 length: 13 residues. The germline V gene encodes CDR1 GTSNPN and CDR2 SVGIG (reference sequence). The CDR3 spells CAWSNSWDSPLHF. The CDR3 DNA sequence: TGTGCCTGGAGTAACAGTTGGGATTCACCCCTCCACTTT.

The CDR3, as DNA: TGTGCCAGCAGCTTAGGGCAGGGGGGAAGCACAGATACGCAGTATTTT. It translates to CASSLGQGGSTDTQYF. This chain uses TRBV7-8 with TRBJ2-3; the D gene is possibly TRBD1 (7 bases). V lost 1 base to trimming and J lost 0 bases, with 11 bases between them. CDR1 and CDR2 (germline): SGHVS, FQNEAQ. This CDR3 is built from 16 residues.

The chain carries TRBV6-5 and TRBJ2-7, with D possibly TRBD1 on 5 matching bases. V gave up 4 bases and J gave up 1 base, with 11 bases separating them. The V gene's germline CDR1 is MNHEY and CDR2 SVGAGI. This CDR3 contains 14 residues. The CDR3 region is CASSSTASSYEQYF. In DNA, the CDR3 is TGTGCCAGCAGTTCGACAGCCTCATCCTACGAGCAGTACTTC.

This sequence joins TRBV7-9 and TRBJ2-2, with D hard to call. The CDR3 length is 13 residues. From germline, CDR1 is SEHNR and CDR2 FQNEAQ (reference sequence). Trimming took off 2 bases at V and 6 bases at J, with 7 bases between the two ends. Written as DNA, the CDR3 is TGTGCCAGCAGCTTAAGAGGTTCCGGGGAGCTGTTTTTT. It encodes CASSLRGSGELFF.

The genes are TRBV10-3 and TRBJ2-7; the match to TRBD1 covers 9 bases. The ends lost 1 base at V and 1 base at J; junction bases unmatched: 5. There are 16 residues in the CDR3. CDR1 is ENHRY, CDR2 SYGVKD, per germline. CDR3 coding DNA: TGTGCCATCAGTGAGTTATCCGGGACAGGGTCCTACGAGCAGTACTTC. Protein sequence: CAISELSGTGSYEQYF.

The chain employs TRBV27 and TRBJ2-1; weak D call: TRBD1 (6 bases). V was cut by 3 bases and J by 4 bases, with 7 bases left in between. The CDR3 is 13 residues long. Germline V gene data show CDR1 as MNHEY and CDR2 as SMNVEV (reference sequence). The CDR3 reads CASSFGQYNEQFF. Here the CDR3 DNA reads TGTGCCAGCAGTTTCGGACAGTACAATGAGCAGTTCTTC.

The sample holds one count of this clone. The chain has TRBV5-4 and TRBJ2-7, with 10 bases aligning to TRBD2. V gave up 3 bases and J gave up 4 bases; unmatched junction bases: 10. CDR1 and CDR2 from the germline V gene are SGHNT and YYREEE (reference sequence). There are 16 residues in the CDR3. The CDR3 here is CASSSAASGGAYEQYF. In nucleotides, the CDR3 is TGTGCCAGCAGCTCCGCCGCCAGCGGGGGGGCTTACGAGCAGTACTTC.

This clone was counted once. The chain combines TRBV7-2 with TRBJ2-2, with D maybe TRBD1 (5 bases). CDR1 and CDR2 (germline): SGHTA, FQGNSA. The CDR3 runs to 15 residues. With 3 bases removed from V and 1 base from J, the gap between germline ends came to 9 bases. The CDR3 region is CASSFGARNTGELFF. The CDR3 region has the DNA TGTGCCAGCAGCTTTGGGGCGCGGAACACCGGGGAGCTGTTTTTT.

As DNA, the CDR3 is TGTGCCAGCAGCCCGAAAATTGAGGTTCCTGGAAACACCATATATTTT. The encoded protein is CASSPKIEVPGNTIYF. The chain recombines TRBV4-2 with TRBJ1-3; D is ambiguous. Trimming shortened V by 4 bases and J by 2 bases, and 15 bases separated the two germline ends. CDR1 and CDR2 from the germline V gene are LGHNA and YNFKEQ. The CDR3 length is 16 residues.

The chain joins TRBV2 to TRBJ1-4, with TRBD1 matching 12 bases. From germline, CDR1 is SNHLY and CDR2 FYNNEI. There are 17 residues in the CDR3. The V and J ends lost 0 bases and 6 bases, in that order; junction bases with no gene match: 5. The CDR3 sequence: CASSEAGQGARDEKLFF. The DNA of the CDR3 is TGTGCCAGCAGTGAAGCGGGACAGGGGGCGCGGGATGAAAAACTGTTTTTT.

This clone was found once. An end of the junction differs from the germline gene, which may be a read error. The V call is TRBV2, the J call TRBJ2-5; 11 nucleotides match TRBD1. The CDR3 is made up of 15 amino acids. Looked up from germline, CDR1 is SNHLY and CDR2 is FYNNEI. CDR3 sequence (DNA): TGTGCCAGCAGTCGACCGGGACAGGGGGGAGGGACCCACTACTTC. This sequence encodes CASSRPGQGGGTHYF.

This clone was observed a single time. J is TRBJ1-5 and V is TRBV28; D might be TRBD1 (6 bases). Trimming stripped 2 bases from V and 5 bases from J, with 13 bases between. The germline V gene has CDR1 MDHEN and CDR2 SYDVKM. This CDR3 has 15 residues. CDR3 region: CASSLSRGRDQPQHF. CDR3 bases: TGTGCCAGCAGTTTAAGCAGGGGAAGGGATCAGCCCCAGCATTTT.

The genes are TRBV2 and TRBJ2-3; tentative D call: TRBD2 (6 bases). V was cut by 8 bases and J by 1 base, with 13 bases left in between. The CDR3 consists of 14 residues. Germline loops: CDR1 SNHLY, CDR2 FYNNEI. The CDR3: CASGAASGTDTQYF. For the CDR3, the DNA is TGTGCCAGCGGGGCGGCTAGCGGCACAGATACGCAGTATTTT. The variable domain in full, with the rest retrieved from reference TRBV2 and TRBJ2-3, is EPEVTQTPSHQVTQMGQEVILRCVPISNHLYFYWYRQILGQKVEFLVSFYNNEISEKSEIFDDQFSVERPDGSNFTLKIRSTKLEDSAMYFCASGAASGTDTQYFGPGTRLTVL.

The J gene is TRBJ2-3, the V gene TRBV6-5; TRBD1 aligns across 9 bases. Germline lookup yields CDR1 MNHEY and CDR2 SVGAGI. CDR3 length: 14 residues. Unmatched junction bases numbered 6, after V lost 5 bases and J lost 6 bases. The CDR3: CASSRDRAPDTQYF. The DNA of the CDR3 is TGTGCCAGCAGTCGGGACAGGGCCCCCGATACGCAGTATTTT.

The chain employs TRBV7-9 and TRBJ2-7; TRBD1 matches at 7 bases. The ends lost 7 bases at V and 3 bases at J; junction bases unmatched: 9. The CDR3 is 14 amino acids. Germline CDR1 and CDR2: SEHNR and FQNEAQ (reference sequence). In DNA, the CDR3 is TGTGCCAGCACCCCCTCGGGGACAGTCTACGAGCAGTACTTC. This codes for CASTPSGTVYEQYF.

The V call is TRBV29-1, the J call TRBJ2-7, with D maybe TRBD2 (7 bases). CDR3 length: 14 residues. Trimming pared 6 bases from V and 7 bases from J, leaving 22 bases between. CDR1 and CDR2 from the germline V gene are SQVTM and ANQGSEA. CDR3 amino acids: CSVRGLRRGGEQYF. For the CDR3, the DNA is TGCAGCGTCCGCGGCCTCCGAAGGGGGGGGGAGCAGTACTTC.

As regards this clone: The junction does not match germline at one end; this may be a read error. The V and J genes are TRBV20-1 and TRBJ1-1; 7 bases align to TRBD1. CDR1 DFQATT and CDR2 SNEGSKA come from the germline V gene (reference sequence). This CDR3 has 11 amino acids. The CDR3 is CSAGVDRSLLF. CDR3 DNA: TGCAGTGCTGGAGTGGACAGGTCTCTCCTCTTT.

This clone showed up just once. The chain combines TRBV7-3 with TRBJ1-6; no clear D. This CDR3 is 13 amino acids long. Deletions cut 0 bases from V and 14 bases from J, with 11 bases between. Germline CDR1 SGHTA, CDR2 FQGTGA. The CDR3 loop is CASSLTVGGTLHF. In DNA form, the CDR3 reads TGTGCCAGCAGCTTAACGGTTGGAGGAACCCTCCACTTT.

CDR3 region: CASSREGDRTYEQYF. The CDR3 DNA reads TGCGCCAGCAGCCGGGAGGGGGACAGAACCTACGAGCAGTACTTC. The chain carries TRBV5-1 and TRBJ2-7, with TRBD2 as a possible D gene (8 bases). The CDR3 is made up of 15 amino acids. From germline, CDR1 is SGHRS and CDR2 YFSETQ. V was trimmed by 4 bases and J by 2 bases, leaving 16 bases between them.

The V call is TRBV5-1, the J call TRBJ2-3; no clear D. The germline V gene encodes CDR1 SGHRS and CDR2 YFSETQ. This CDR3 comprises 12 residues. V was trimmed by 4 bases and J by 0 bases, leaving 3 bases between them. The CDR3 sequence: CASSQSTDTQYF. The CDR3 nucleotides read TGCGCCAGCAGCCAAAGCACAGATACGCAGTATTTT.

This clone was observed a handful of times. The V gene is TRBV5-6, the J gene TRBJ2-5; the match to TRBD1 covers 7 bases. V shed 6 bases and J 5 bases; nucleotides not matched to a gene: 16. The germline CDR1 and CDR2 sequences are SGHDT and YYEEEE. The CDR3 extends over 16 amino acids. CDR3 sequence: CASMRLGDRAWETQYF. CDR3 nucleotides: TGTGCCAGCATGAGGCTAGGCGACAGGGCGTGGGAGACCCAGTACTTC.

The gene calls are TRBV6-6 and TRBJ2-5, with 7 nucleotides matching TRBD1. The CDR3 extends over 16 amino acids. V was pared by 0 bases and J by 5 bases, with 9 bases of the junction left unmatched. Germline CDR1 MNHNY, CDR2 SVGAGI (reference sequence). CDR3 bases: TGTGCCAGCAGTTACTCGAGGGGGCCCACCAGGGAGACCCAGTACTTC. It codes for CASSYSRGPTRETQYF.

This clone was seen just once. The chain is built from TRBV10-3 and TRBJ1-1; 10 bases are shared with TRBD1. V trimming: 3 bases; J trimming: 1 base; junction bases outside the gene matches: 2. This CDR3 is 15 amino acids long. Germline lookup yields CDR1 ENHRY and CDR2 SYGVKD. In nucleotides, the CDR3 is TGTGCCATCAGTGACCGGGACAGGGGGAACACTGAAGCTTTCTTT. Translated, it gives CAISDRDRGNTEAFF.

This chain joins TRBV7-8 and TRBJ2-2; possibly TRBD1 for D (5 bases). V was cut by 0 bases and J by 5 bases, with 7 bases left in between. This CDR3 spans 14 amino acids. Germline lookup yields CDR1 SGHVS and CDR2 FQNEAQ. CDR3 sequence (DNA): TGTGCCAGCAGCTTAGCGCAGGGAACCGGGGAGCTGTTTTTT. It specifies CASSLAQGTGELFF.

The V and J genes are TRBV30 and TRBJ1-1, with no clear D. The CDR3 covers 13 residues. Trimming removed 4 bases from V and 5 bases from J, with 14 bases in between. CDR1 is GTSNPN and CDR2 is SVGIG in the germline V gene (reference sequence). Here the CDR3 DNA reads TGTGCCTGGATGGGGTTCGGGGAAACTGAAGCTTTCTTT. The encoded protein is CAWMGFGETEAFF.

V and J are TRBV9 and TRBJ2-2; D call uncertain. The CDR3 contains 15 residues. V was cut by 0 bases and J by 5 bases, with 11 bases left in between. Germline V gene lookup returns CDR1 SGDLS and CDR2 YYNGEE. The CDR3 DNA reads TGTGCCAGCAGCGTAGAGCTAATCGGGACCGGGGAGCTGTTTTTT. Protein sequence: CASSVELIGTGELFF.

The chain combines TRBV5-8 with TRBJ2-2; 14 bases are shared with TRBD2. Germline V CDR1 and CDR2: SGHTS, YDEGEE. V shed 4 bases, J shed 4 bases, and the junction held 6 bases outside the gene matches. CDR3 length: 17 residues. In DNA form, the CDR3 reads TGTGCCAGCAGCCTGCAAGGGACTAGCGGGAGCACCGGGGAGCTGTTTTTT. Translated, it gives CASSLQGTSGSTGELFF.